Presented here are 16 T cell receptor beta chains from one specimen sequenced in a study of T cells after posttransplantation cyclophosphamide. Sequenced by immunoSEQ multiplex PCR; TCRdb stores in-frame clones only, minus some. The sample has about 10,000 clones, roughly 80% seen once; the top ten hold 15%. Cyclophosphamide on days +3 and +4 followed busulfan-fludarabine conditioning and a marrow graft. Sequencing used PBMCs, obtained approximately 1,900 days after a stem cell transplant with posttransplant cyclophosphamide. These receptor sequences come from a female patient between 35 and 55 years old who received an allogeneic stem cell transplant from a related donor, was CMV-positive, and had no GVHD. Some T cells may possibly be graft donor cells.

The chain couples TRBV9 to TRBJ2-3; 7 nucleotides match TRBD1. Germline values: CDR1 SGDLS, CDR2 YYNGEE. This CDR3 region has 14 residues. Losses at the gene ends were 0 bases for V and 4 bases for J; bases not matched to a gene: 2. DNA of the CDR3: TGTGCCAGCAGCGTAGAGGGGGCCTCAGATACGCAGTATTTT. This encodes CASSVEGASDTQYF.

CDR3 coding DNA: TGCGCCAGCAGCTCCCGGGACCCAACGGGAGGTGAGCAGTTCTTC. Translating gives CASSSRDPTGGEQFF. The V and J genes are TRBV5-1 and TRBJ2-1; TRBD2 matches 7 bases. The CDR3 covers 15 residues. Germline-derived CDR1 and CDR2 are SGHRS and YFSETQ. The V segment lost 3 bases and the J segment 9 bases; nucleotides outside the gene matches: 12. The variable domain in full, with the rest retrieved from reference TRBV5-1 and TRBJ2-1, is KAGVTQTPRYLIKTRGQQVTLSCSPISGHRSVSWYQQTPGQGLQFLFEYFSETQRNKGNFPGRFSGRQFSNSRSEMNVSTLELGDSALYLCASSSRDPTGGEQFFGPGTRLTVL.

As DNA, the CDR3 is TGTGCCAGCAGCCCTCGGACAGGGTTGGACACCGGGGAGCTGTTTTTT. It is translated as CASSPRTGLDTGELFF. J is TRBJ2-2 and V is TRBV9; 8 positions agree with TRBD1. V shed 4 bases, J shed 3 bases, and the junction held 8 bases outside the gene matches. CDR1 is SGDLS and CDR2 is YYNGEE in the germline V gene. The CDR3 consists of 16 residues. Full variable domain (missing parts from reference TRBV9 and TRBJ2-2): DSGVTQTPKHLITATGQRVTLRCSPRSGDLSVYWYQQSLDQGLQFLIQYYNGEERAKGNILERFSAQQFPDLHSELNLSSLELGDSALYFCASSPRTGLDTGELFFGEGSRLTVL.

V gene TRBV10-3 combines with J gene TRBJ1-6; D remains unclear. CDR1 is ENHRY, CDR2 SYGVKD, per germline. V lost 8 bases and J 7 bases, leaving 12 bases between the germline ends. CDR3 length: 13 amino acids. CDR3 sequence reads: CAISSAGNSPLHF. DNA of the CDR3: TGTGCCATCTCGTCGGCGGGGAATTCACCCCTCCACTTT.

The chain combines TRBV21-1 with TRBJ1-3. TRBV21-1 is annotated as a pseudogene. This CDR3 has 17 amino acids. CDR3 sequence: CASSIGAGGYSGNTIYF. The CDR3, as DNA: TGTGCCAGCAGCATTGGAGCGGGGGGCTACTCTGGAAACACCATATATTTT.

This sequence joins TRBV18 and TRBJ2-3; 9 bases are shared with TRBD2. CDR1 and CDR2 (germline): KGHSH, LQKENI. V lost 6 bases to trimming and J lost 6 bases; unmatched junction nucleotides: 13. There are 16 residues in the CDR3. CDR3 protein: CASSPLAGGYKDTQYF. The CDR3 DNA sequence: TGTGCCAGCTCCCCCCTCGCGGGGGGGTACAAGGATACGCAGTATTTT.

The V call is TRBV12-5, the J call TRBJ2-3; TRBD2 might be the D (7 bases). The germline V and J ends were trimmed by 1 base and 2 bases, with 10 bases remaining between them. CDR1 LGHNT and CDR2 FRNRAP come from the germline V gene. The CDR3 consists of 15 residues. The CDR3 spells CASGLAGGFTDTQYF. CDR3 coding DNA: TGTGCTAGTGGTTTGGCGGGGGGCTTCACAGATACGCAGTATTTT.

This sequence joins TRBV27 and TRBJ2-7; D not resolved. V lost 3 bases, J lost 0 bases, and 6 bases lay in between. Germline CDR1 MNHEY, CDR2 SMNVEV (reference sequence). The CDR3 consists of 13 residues. The CDR3: CASSFKSSYEQYF. Here the CDR3 DNA reads TGTGCCAGCAGTTTCAAGAGCTCCTACGAGCAGTACTTC.

This clone has only a few counts. Other DNA variants within this sample encode the same CDR3. J is TRBJ2-1 and V is TRBV7-2; TRBD2 matches at 14 bases. The CDR3 covers 15 residues. Germline V CDR1 and CDR2: SGHTA, FQGNSA. J lost 7 bases, V lost 5 bases, and 4 bases had no gene match. CDR3 nucleotide sequence: TGTGCCAGCAGCCCGGGACTAGCGGGGGCTAATGAGCAGTTCTTC. It specifies CASSPGLAGANEQFF.

This clone has just a few counts. The genes are TRBV5-4 and TRBJ2-5, with 8 nucleotides matching TRBD2. This CDR3 comprises 15 residues. Trimming at V came to 3 bases and at J to 2 bases, leaving 6 bases not matched to a gene. The germline gives CDR1 SGHNT, CDR2 YYREEE (reference sequence). This chain's CDR3 is CASSSGAGVQETQYF. As DNA, the CDR3 is TGTGCCAGCAGCTCGGGAGCGGGGGTACAAGAGACCCAGTACTTC.

This clone occurred a few times. The chain couples TRBV7-8 to TRBJ2-7; 8 bases fit TRBD1. The CDR3 totals 14 residues. The J segment lost 1 base and the V segment lost 6 bases, leaving 5 bases of the junction unmatched. The germline V gene encodes CDR1 SGHVS and CDR2 FQNEAQ. The CDR3 DNA is TGTGCCAGCAGTAGACAGGGGTCTTCCTACGAGCAGTACTTC. Translation gives CASSRQGSSYEQYF.

The chain has TRBV18 and TRBJ2-2, with no clear D. Germline V gene data show CDR1 as KGHSH and CDR2 as LQKENI. CDR3 length equals 15 residues. Trimming shortened V by 4 bases and J by 3 bases, and 12 bases separated the two germline ends. The chain's CDR3 is CASSLRARDTGELFF. Written as DNA, the CDR3 is TGTGCCAGCTCACTTCGCGCGCGCGACACCGGGGAGCTGTTTTTT.

The V call is TRBV11-3, the J call TRBJ1-6; D is unclear. The CDR3 is 12 residues long. Trimming removed 5 bases from V and 7 bases from J, with 6 bases in between. Germline lookup yields CDR1 SGHNT and CDR2 YENEEA. The CDR3 sequence: CASSRENSPLHF. CDR3 nucleotides: TGTGCCAGCAGCAGAGAGAATTCACCCCTCCACTTT.

The rearrangement joins TRBV29-1 to TRBJ1-2, with D maybe TRBD1 (5 bases). There are 13 residues in the CDR3. Germline CDR1 and CDR2: SQVTM and ANQGSEA. V gave up 7 bases and J gave up 8 bases, with 20 bases separating them. The CDR3 is CSAAPGETQGYTF. CDR3 DNA: TGCAGCGCCGCCCCGGGGGAGACACAGGGCTACACCTTC.

The sample holds one count of this clone. The chain couples TRBV25-1 to TRBJ1-3; 7 positions match TRBD1. Germline V lookup: CDR1 MGHDK, CDR2 SYGVNS. Unmatched junction bases numbered 9, after V lost 4 bases and J lost 0 bases. This CDR3 is built from 17 residues. CDR3 sequence reads: CASSGNYRGSSGNTIYF. As DNA, the CDR3 is TGTGCCAGCAGTGGCAACTACAGGGGAAGCTCTGGAAACACCATATATTTT.

This clone showed up just a few times. The chain couples TRBV5-1 to TRBJ1-1; tentative D call: TRBD1 (5 bases). Trimming left V 4 bases short and J 1 base short, with 14 bases between. The CDR3 runs to 15 residues. Germline assignment: CDR1 SGHRS and CDR2 YFSETQ. The CDR3 DNA reads TGCGCCAGCAGCGAATTTGACAGACCGAACACTGAAGCTTTCTTT. Translation gives CASSEFDRPNTEAFF.